The present T cell receptor (beta chain) was sequenced within a study of blood T cell repertoires in COVID-19. For the study at large: Samples representing acute and convalescent COVID-19 were sourced from the United States, Italy and Spain. T cells, B-cell-depleted T cells, or PBMCs provided the cDNA or gDNA that served as material.

The CDR3 is 11 residues long. CDR1 is SQVTM, CDR2 ANQGSEA, per germline. Trimming took off 3 bases at V and 2 bases at J, with 5 bases between the two ends. In the authors' methods: Amplification of reference gene primers was used by the study to estimate nucleated cell counts. TCRdb keeps only in-frame clones here, not all; method: immunoSEQ multiplex PCR. V and J calls and clone size are as listed in that table; D and trimming were resolved from the DNA. The table lists around 93,000 clones, around nine tenths of them singletons. The sequence was obtained from a human donor in a cohort sampled during active COVID-19. The chain is built from TRBV29-1 and TRBJ2-7; D gene ambiguous. Material for sequencing was peripheral blood. CDR3 sequence (DNA): TGCAGCGTTGAGGCAGCCTACGAGCAGTACTTC. Translating it yields CSVEAAYEQYF.